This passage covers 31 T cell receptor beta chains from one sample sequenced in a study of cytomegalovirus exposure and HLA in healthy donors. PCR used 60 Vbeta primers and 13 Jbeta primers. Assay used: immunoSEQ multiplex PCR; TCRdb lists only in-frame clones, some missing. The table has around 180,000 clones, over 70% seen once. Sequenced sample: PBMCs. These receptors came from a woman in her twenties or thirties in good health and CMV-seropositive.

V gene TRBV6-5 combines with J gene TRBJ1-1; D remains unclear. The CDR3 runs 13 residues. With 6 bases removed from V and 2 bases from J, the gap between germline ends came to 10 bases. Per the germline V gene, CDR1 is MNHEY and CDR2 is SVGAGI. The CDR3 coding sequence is TGTGCCAGCAGCGACTGGGTCAACACTGAAGCTTTCTTT. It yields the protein CASSDWVNTEAFF.

The CDR3 protein is CASSDVGSSYEQYF. Written as DNA, the CDR3 is TGTGCCAGCTCAGATGTGGGGAGCTCCTACGAGCAGTACTTC. The chain has TRBV18 and TRBJ2-7, with D perhaps matching TRBD2 (5 bases). The CDR3 has 14 residues. Germline V gives CDR1 KGHSH, CDR2 LQKENI. The V gene lost 5 bases and the J gene lost 0 bases, with 11 bases spanning the gap.

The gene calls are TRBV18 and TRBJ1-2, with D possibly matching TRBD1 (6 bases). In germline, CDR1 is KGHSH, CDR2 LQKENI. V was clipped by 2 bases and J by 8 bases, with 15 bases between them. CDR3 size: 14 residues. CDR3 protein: CASSPSQQGRGYTF. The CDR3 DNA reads TGTGCCAGCTCACCAAGTCAACAGGGTAGGGGCTACACCTTC.

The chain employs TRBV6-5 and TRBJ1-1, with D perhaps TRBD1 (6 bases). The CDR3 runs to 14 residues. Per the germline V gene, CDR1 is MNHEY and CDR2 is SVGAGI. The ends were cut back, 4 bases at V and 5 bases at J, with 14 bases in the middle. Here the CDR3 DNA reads TGTGCCAGCAGTTTTAAACAGGGCTCTACTGAAGCTTTCTTT. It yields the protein CASSFKQGSTEAFF.

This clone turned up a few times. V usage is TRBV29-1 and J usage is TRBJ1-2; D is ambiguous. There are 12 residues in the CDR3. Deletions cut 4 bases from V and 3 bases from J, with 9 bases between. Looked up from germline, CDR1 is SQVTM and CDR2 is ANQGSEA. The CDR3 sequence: CSVGSVDYGYTF. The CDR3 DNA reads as TGCAGCGTTGGGTCGGTCGACTATGGCTACACCTTC.

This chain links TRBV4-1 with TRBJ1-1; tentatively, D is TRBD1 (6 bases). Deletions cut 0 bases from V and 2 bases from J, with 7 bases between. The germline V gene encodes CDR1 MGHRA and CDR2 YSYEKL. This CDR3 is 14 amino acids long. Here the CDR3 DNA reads TGCGCCAGCAGCCAAGAGGGACACAACACTGAAGCTTTCTTT. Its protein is CASSQEGHNTEAFF.

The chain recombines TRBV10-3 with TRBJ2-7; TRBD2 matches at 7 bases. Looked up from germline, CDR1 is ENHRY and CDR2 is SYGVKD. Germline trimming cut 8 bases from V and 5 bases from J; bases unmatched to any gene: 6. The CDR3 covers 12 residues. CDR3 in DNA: TGTGCCATCGGCGGGAGTTCTCACGAGCAGTACTTC. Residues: CAIGGSSHEQYF.

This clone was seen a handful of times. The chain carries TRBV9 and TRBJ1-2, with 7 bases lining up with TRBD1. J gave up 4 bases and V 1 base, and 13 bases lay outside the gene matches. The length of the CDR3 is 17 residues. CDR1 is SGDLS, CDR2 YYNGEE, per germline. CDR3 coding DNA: TGTGCCAGCAGCGTACTTCCAACAGGGGACTCGGTCTATGGCTACACCTTC. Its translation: CASSVLPTGDSVYGYTF.

The CDR3 is CASSSPRTGNYGYTF. In nucleotides, the CDR3 is TGTGCCAGCAGTTCCCCCCGGACAGGGAACTATGGCTACACCTTC. V is TRBV27 and J is TRBJ1-2; 8 positions agree with TRBD1. Germline-derived CDR1 and CDR2 are MNHEY and SMNVEV (reference sequence). Trimming cost V 4 bases and J 2 bases; bases outside gene matches: 6. The CDR3 is 15 amino acids.

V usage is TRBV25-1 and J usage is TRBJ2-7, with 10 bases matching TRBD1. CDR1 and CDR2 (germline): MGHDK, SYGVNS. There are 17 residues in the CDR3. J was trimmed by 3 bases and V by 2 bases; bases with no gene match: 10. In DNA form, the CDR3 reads TGTGCCAGCAGTGAACCCCCGGGACAGGGGAGGCACTACGAGCAGTACTTC. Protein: CASSEPPGQGRHYEQYF.

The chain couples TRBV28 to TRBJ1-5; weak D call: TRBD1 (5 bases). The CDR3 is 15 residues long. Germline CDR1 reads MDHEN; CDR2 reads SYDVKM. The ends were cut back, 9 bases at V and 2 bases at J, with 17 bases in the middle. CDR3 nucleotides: TGTGCCAGTAGGGTGCAGGGTAAAGGCAATCAGCCCCAGCATTTT. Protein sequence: CASRVQGKGNQPQHF. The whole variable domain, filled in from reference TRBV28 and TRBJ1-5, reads DVKVTQSSRYLVKRTGEKVFLECVQDMDHENMFWYRQDPGLGLRLIYFSYDVKMKEKGDIPEGYSVSREKKERFSLILESASTNQTSMYLCASRVQGKGNQPQHFGDGTRLSIL.

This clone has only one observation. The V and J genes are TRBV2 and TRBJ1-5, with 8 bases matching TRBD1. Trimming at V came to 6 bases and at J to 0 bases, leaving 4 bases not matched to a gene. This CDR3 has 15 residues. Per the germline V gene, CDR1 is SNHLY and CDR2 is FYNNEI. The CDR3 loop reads CASRVDRGSNQPQHF. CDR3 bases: TGTGCCAGCAGGGTAGACAGGGGTAGCAATCAGCCCCAGCATTTT. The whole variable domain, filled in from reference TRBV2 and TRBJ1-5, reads EPEVTQTPSHQVTQMGQEVILRCVPISNHLYFYWYRQILGQKVEFLVSFYNNEISEKSEIFDDQFSVERPDGSNFTLKIRSTKLEDSAMYFCASRVDRGSNQPQHFGDGTRLSIL.

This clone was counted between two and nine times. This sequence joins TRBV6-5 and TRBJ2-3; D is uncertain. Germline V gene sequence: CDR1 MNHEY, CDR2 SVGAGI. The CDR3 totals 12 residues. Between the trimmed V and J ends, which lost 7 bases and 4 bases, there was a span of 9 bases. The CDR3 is CASIGFSDTQYF. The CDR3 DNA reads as TGTGCCAGCATCGGGTTCTCAGATACGCAGTATTTT.

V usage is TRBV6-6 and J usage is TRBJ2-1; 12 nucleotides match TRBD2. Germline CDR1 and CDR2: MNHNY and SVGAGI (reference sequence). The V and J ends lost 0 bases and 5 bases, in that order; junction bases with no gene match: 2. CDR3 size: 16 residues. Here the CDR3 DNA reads TGTGCCAGCAGTTACTCAAGACTAGCGGGGGACAATGAGCAGTTCTTC. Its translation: CASSYSRLAGDNEQFF.

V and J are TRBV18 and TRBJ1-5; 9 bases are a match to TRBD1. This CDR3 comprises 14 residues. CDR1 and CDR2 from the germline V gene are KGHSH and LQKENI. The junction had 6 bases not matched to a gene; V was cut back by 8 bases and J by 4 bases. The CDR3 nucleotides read TGTGCCAGCACCCGGGACAGGGTTAATCAGCCCCAGCATTTT. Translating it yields CASTRDRVNQPQHF. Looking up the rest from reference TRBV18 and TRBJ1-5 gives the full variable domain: NAGVMQNPRHLVRRRGQEARLRCSPMKGHSHVYWYRQLPEEGLKFMVYLQKENIIDESGMPKERFSAEFPKEGPSILRIQQVVRGDSAAYFCASTRDRVNQPQHFGDGTRLSIL.

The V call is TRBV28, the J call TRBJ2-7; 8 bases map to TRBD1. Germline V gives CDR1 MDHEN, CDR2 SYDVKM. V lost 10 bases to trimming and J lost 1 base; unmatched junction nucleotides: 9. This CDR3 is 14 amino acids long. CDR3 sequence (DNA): TGTGCCACCGCGGACAGGGTTAGATCCTACGAGCAGTACTTC. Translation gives CATADRVRSYEQYF. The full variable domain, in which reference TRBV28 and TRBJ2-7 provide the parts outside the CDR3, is DVKVTQSSRYLVKRTGEKVFLECVQDMDHENMFWYRQDPGLGLRLIYFSYDVKMKEKGDIPEGYSVSREKKERFSLILESASTNQTSMYLCATADRVRSYEQYFGPGTRLTVT.

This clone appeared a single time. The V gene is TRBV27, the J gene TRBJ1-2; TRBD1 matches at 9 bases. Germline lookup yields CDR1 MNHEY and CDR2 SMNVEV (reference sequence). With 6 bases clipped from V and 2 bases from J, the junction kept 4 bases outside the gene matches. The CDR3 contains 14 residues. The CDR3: CASRGQGGNYGYTF. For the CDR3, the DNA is TGTGCCAGCAGGGGACAGGGTGGGAACTATGGCTACACCTTC.

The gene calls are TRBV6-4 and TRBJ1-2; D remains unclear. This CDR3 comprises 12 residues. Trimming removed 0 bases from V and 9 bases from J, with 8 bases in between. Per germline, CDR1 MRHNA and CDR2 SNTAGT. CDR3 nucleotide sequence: TGTGCCAGCAGTGACTCTGGCTGGCGCTACACCTTC. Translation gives CASSDSGWRYTF.

CDR3 DNA sequence: TGCAGTGCTCTAATTGTCTACGAGCAGTACTTC. Its protein product is CSALIVYEQYF. This chain joins TRBV20-1 and TRBJ2-7; no definite D call. This CDR3 region has 11 residues. Trimming left V 5 bases short and J 3 bases short, with 8 bases between. Germline assignment: CDR1 DFQATT and CDR2 SNEGSKA (reference sequence).

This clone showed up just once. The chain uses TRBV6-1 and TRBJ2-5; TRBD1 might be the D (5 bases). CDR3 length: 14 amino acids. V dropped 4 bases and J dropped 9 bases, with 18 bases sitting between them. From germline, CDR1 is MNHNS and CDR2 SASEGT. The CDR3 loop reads CASSGGAYPGSQYF. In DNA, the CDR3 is TGTGCCAGCAGTGGGGGCGCCTACCCCGGGTCCCAGTACTTC.

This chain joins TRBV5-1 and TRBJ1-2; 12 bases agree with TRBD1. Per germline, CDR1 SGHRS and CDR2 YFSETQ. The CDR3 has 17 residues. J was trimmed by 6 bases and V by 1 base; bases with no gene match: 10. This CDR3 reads CASSLWDRGHGEDGYTF. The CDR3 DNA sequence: TGCGCCAGCAGCTTGTGGGACAGGGGGCACGGGGAGGATGGCTACACCTTC.

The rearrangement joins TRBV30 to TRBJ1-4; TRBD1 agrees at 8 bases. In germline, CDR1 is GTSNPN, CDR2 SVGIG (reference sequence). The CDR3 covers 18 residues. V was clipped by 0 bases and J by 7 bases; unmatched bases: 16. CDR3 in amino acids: CAWSVFFPPRGLVEKLFF. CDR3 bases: TGTGCCTGGAGTGTATTTTTCCCCCCCAGGGGGCTTGTTGAAAAACTGTTTTTT.

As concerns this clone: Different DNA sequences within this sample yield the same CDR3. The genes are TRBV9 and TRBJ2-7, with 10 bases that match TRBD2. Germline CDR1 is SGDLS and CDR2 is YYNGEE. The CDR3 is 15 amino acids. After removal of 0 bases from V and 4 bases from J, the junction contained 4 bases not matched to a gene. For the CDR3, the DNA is TGTGCCAGCAGCGTAGGGACTAGCGGAGCATACGAGCAGTACTTC. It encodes CASSVGTSGAYEQYF.

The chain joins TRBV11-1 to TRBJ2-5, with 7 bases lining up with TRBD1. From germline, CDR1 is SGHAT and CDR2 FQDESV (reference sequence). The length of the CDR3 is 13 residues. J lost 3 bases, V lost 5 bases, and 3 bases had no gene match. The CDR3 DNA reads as TGTGCCAGCAGCATGGGACAGAAAGAGACCCAGTACTTC. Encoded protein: CASSMGQKETQYF.

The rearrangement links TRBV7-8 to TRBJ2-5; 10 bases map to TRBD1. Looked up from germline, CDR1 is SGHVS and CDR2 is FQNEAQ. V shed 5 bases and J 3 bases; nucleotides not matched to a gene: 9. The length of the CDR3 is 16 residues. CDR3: CASSQGQGTYKETQYF. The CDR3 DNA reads TGTGCCAGCAGCCAGGGACAGGGGACCTATAAAGAGACCCAGTACTTC.

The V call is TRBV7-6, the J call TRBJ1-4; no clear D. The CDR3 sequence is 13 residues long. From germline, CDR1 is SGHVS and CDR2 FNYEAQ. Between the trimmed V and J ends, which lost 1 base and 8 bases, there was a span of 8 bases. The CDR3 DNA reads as TGTGCCAGCAGCTTAGGGGAGGCGGAAAAACTGTTTTTT. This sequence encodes CASSLGEAEKLFF.

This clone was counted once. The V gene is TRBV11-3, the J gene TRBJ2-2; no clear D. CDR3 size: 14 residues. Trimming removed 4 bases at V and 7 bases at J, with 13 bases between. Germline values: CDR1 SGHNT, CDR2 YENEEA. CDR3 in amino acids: CASSSDPLFGELFF. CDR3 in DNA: TGTGCCAGCAGCTCAGACCCCCTTTTCGGGGAGCTGTTTTTT.

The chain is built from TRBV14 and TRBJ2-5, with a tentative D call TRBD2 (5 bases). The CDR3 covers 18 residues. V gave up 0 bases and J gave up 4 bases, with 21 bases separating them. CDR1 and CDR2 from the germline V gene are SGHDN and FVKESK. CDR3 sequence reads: CASSQDLGELESLETQYF. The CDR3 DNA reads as TGTGCCAGCAGCCAAGATCTCGGGGAGTTGGAGTCGTTAGAGACCCAGTACTTC. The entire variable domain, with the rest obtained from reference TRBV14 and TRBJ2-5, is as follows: EAGVTQFPSHSVIEKGQTVTLRCDPISGHDNLYWYRRVMGKEIKFLLHFVKESKQDESGMPNNRFLAERTGGTYSTLKVQPAELEDSGVYFCASSQDLGELESLETQYFGPGTRLLVL.

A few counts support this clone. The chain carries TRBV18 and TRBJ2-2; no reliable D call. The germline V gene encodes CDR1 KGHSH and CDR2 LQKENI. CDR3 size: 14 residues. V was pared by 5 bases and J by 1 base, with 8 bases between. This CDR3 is CASSSSGNTGELFF. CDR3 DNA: TGTGCCAGCTCATCATCAGGGAACACCGGGGAGCTGTTTTTT.

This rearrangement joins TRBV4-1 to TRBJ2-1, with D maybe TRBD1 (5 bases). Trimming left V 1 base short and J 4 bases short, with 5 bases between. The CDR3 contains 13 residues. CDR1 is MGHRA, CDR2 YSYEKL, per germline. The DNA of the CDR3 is TGCGCCAGCAGCCAAGGACAGTACAATGAGCAGTTCTTC. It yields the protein CASSQGQYNEQFF.

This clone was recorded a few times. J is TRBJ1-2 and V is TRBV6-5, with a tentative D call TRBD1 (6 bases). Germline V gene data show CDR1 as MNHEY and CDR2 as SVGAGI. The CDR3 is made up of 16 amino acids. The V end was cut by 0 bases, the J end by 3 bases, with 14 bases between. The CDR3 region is CASSYSRAGVDYGYTF. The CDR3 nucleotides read TGTGCCAGCAGTTACTCGAGGGCAGGGGTCGACTATGGCTACACCTTC.